Listed below are T cell receptor beta chains from one sample, sequenced in a study of brain metastases from non-small cell lung cancer. Sequencing used immunoSEQ multiplex PCR; TCRdb keeps in-frame clones, though not all of them. The repertoire has about 3,800 clones, around 90% of them found once; the top ten carry over 3%. The sequenced material came from primary lung tumor tissue. These receptors were collected from a donor aged 40 or over with non-small cell lung cancer. Each CDR3 is given with its conserved first and last residue. The D gene is left open where the match is weak. Not all rows give a size; the values are once, few, many and, for expanded clones, a class.

v_call d_call clone_size cdr3_aa
TRBV7-2 NA NA CASSLVRNLGGNEQFF
TRBV7-9 TRBD2 NA CASSLVAGLTSQYF
TRBV2 NA once CASSQVKGGAGELFF
TRBV7-6 NA NA CASSRRGLSEANVLTF
TRBV5-4 TRBD2 few CASSPQAGGEEYF
TRBV10-3 NA NA CAISGGGQVDGYTF
TRBV10-2 TRBD1 NA CASTPNRGGYTF
TRBV6-2/TRBV6-3 NA NA CASRPRGESEAFF
TRBV19 NA NA CATRAEASFGYTF
TRBV11-3 NA NA CASSPGWAGRSGELFF